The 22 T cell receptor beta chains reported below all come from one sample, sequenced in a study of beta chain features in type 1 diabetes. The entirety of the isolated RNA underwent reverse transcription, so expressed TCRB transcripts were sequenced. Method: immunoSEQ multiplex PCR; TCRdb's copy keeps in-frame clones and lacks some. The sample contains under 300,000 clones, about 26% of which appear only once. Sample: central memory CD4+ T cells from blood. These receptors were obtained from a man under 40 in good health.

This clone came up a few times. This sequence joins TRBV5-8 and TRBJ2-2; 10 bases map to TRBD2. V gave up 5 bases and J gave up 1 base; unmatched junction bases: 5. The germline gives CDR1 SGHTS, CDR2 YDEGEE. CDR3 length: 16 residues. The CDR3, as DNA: TGTGCCAGCAGTCATAGACTAGCGGGGAACACCGGGGAGCTGTTTTTT. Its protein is CASSHRLAGNTGELFF.

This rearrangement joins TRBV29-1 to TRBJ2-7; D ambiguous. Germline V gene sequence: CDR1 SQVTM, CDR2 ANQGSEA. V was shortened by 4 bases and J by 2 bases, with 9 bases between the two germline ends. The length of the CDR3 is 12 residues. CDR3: CSVGSDPYEQYF. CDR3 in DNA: TGCAGCGTTGGATCCGACCCCTACGAGCAGTACTTC.

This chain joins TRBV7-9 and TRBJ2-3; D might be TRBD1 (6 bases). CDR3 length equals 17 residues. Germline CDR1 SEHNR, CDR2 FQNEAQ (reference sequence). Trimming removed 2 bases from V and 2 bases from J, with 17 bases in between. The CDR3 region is CASSLSWGRGTTDTQYF. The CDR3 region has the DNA TGTGCCAGCAGCTTATCCTGGGGCAGGGGAACCACAGATACGCAGTATTTT.

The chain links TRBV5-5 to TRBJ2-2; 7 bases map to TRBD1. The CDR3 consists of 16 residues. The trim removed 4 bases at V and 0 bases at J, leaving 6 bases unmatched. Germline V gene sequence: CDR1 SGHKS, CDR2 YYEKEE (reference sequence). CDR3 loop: CASSLEGTANTGELFF. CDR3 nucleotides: TGTGCCAGCAGCCTAGAGGGGACAGCGAACACCGGGGAGCTGTTTTTT.

CDR3 in amino acids: CSETTDYGYTF. The CDR3 nucleotides are TGCAGTGAGACGACCGACTATGGCTACACCTTC. The chain combines TRBV20-1 with TRBJ1-2; D is unclear. V lost 7 bases, J lost 3 bases, and 9 bases lay in between. The CDR3 is 11 residues long. CDR1 and CDR2 (germline): DFQATT, SNEGSKA (reference sequence).

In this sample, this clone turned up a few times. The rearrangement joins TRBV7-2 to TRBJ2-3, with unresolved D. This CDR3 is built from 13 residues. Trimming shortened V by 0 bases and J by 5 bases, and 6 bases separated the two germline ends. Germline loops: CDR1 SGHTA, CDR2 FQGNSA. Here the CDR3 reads CASSLALGDTQYF. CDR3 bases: TGTGCCAGCAGCTTAGCGCTGGGAGATACGCAGTATTTT.

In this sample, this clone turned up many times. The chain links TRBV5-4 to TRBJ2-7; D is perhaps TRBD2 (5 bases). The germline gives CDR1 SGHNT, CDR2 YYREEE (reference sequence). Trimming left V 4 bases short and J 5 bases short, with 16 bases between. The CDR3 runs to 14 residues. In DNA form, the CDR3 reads TGTGCCAGCAGCCACGACGGGGTCGGGAACGAGCAGTACTTC. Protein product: CASSHDGVGNEQYF.

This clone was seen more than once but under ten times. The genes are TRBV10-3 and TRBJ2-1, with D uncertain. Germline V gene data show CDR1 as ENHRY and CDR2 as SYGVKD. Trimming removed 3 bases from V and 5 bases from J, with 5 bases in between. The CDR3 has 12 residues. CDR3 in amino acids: CAISENDNEQFF. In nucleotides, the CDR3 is TGTGCCATCAGTGAAAATGACAATGAGCAGTTCTTC.

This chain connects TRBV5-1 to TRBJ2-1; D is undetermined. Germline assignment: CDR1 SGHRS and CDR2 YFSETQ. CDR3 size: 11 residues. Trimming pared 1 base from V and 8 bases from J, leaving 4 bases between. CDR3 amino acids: CASSLNYEQFF. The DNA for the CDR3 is TGCGCCAGCAGCTTGAACTATGAGCAGTTCTTC.

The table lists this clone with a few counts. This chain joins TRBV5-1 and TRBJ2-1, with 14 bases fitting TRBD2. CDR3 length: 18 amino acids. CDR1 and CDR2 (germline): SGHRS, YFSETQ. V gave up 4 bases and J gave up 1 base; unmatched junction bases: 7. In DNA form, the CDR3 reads TGCGCCAGCAGCCCCGGGACTAGCGGGGGTCGGTCCTACAATGAGCAGTTCTTC. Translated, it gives CASSPGTSGGRSYNEQFF.

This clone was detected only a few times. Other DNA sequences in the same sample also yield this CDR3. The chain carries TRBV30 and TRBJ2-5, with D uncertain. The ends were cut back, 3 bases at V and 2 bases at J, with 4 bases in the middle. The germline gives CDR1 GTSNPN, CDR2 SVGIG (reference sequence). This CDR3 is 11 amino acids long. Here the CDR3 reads CAWSGQETQYF. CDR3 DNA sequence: TGTGCCTGGAGCGGGCAAGAGACCCAGTACTTC.

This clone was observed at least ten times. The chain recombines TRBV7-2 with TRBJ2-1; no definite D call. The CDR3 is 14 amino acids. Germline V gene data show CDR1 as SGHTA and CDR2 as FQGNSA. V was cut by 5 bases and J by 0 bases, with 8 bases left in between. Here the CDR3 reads CASSPMSSYNEQFF. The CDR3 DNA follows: TGTGCCAGCAGCCCAATGAGCTCCTACAATGAGCAGTTCTTC.

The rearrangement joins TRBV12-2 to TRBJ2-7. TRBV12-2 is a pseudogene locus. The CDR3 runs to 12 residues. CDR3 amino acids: CASRLARTRLYF. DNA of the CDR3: TGTGCAAGTCGCTTAGCTAGGACGCGCCTGTACTTC.

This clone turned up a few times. The CDR3 sequence is CSVERQNTQYF. The CDR3 DNA reads as TGCAGCGTAGAAAGACAGAATACGCAGTATTTT. The V and J genes are TRBV29-1 and TRBJ2-3, with TRBD1 as a possible D gene (5 bases). Germline CDR1 is SQVTM and CDR2 is ANQGSEA. V was pared by 6 bases and J by 7 bases, with 11 bases between. The CDR3 has 11 residues.

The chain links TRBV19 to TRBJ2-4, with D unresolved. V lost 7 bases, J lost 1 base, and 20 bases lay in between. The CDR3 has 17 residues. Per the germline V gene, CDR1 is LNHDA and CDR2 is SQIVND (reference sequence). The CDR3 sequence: CASTPRKDPSAKNIQYF. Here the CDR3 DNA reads TGTGCCAGTACCCCTCGCAAGGACCCATCGGCCAAAAACATTCAGTACTTC.

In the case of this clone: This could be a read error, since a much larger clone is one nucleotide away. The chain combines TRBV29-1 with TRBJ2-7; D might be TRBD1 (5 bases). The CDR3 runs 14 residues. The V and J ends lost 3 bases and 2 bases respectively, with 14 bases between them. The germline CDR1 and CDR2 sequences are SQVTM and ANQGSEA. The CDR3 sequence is CSVDGRAGTYEQYF. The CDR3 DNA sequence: TGCAGCGTTGACGGCAGGGCAGGGACCTACGAGCAGTACTTC.

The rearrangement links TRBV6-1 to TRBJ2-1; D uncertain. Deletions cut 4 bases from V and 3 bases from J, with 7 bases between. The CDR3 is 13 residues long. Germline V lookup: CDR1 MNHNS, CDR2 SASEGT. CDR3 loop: CASSGLGYNEQFF. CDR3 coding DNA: TGTGCCAGCAGTGGGCTGGGCTACAATGAGCAGTTCTTC.

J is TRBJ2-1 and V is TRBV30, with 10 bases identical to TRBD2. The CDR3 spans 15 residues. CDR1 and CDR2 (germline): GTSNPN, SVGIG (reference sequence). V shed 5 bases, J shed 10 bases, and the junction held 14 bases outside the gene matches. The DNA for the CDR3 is TGTGCCTGGTCCCTGGGACTAGCGCCGCAGGAGGAGCAGTTCTTC. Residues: CAWSLGLAPQEEQFF.

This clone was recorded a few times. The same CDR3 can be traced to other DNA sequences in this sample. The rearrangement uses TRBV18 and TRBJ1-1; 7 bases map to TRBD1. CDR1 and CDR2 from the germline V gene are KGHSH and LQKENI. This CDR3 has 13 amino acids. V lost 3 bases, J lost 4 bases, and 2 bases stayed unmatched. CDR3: CASSPQGGTEAFF. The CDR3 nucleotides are TGTGCCAGCTCACCTCAGGGGGGCACTGAAGCTTTCTTT.

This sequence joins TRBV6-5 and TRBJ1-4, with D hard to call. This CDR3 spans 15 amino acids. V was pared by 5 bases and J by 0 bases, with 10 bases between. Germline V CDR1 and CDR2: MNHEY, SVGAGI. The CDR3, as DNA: TGTGCCAGCAGTCGCACACTCGCAACTAATGAAAAACTGTTTTTT. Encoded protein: CASSRTLATNEKLFF.

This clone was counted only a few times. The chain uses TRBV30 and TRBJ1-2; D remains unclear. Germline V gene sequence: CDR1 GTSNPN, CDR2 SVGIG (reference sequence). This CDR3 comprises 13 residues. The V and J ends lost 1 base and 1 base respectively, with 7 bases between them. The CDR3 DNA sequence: TGTGCCTGGAGTGAGAATATTAACTATGGCTACACCTTC. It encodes CAWSENINYGYTF.

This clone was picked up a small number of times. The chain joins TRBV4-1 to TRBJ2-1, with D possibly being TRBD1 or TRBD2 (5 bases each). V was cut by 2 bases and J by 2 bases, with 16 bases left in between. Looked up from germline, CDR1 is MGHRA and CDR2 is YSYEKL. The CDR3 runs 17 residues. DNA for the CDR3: TGCGCCAGCAGCCAACAACCCGGGACCAAGACCTACAATGAGCAGTTCTTC. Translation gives CASSQQPGTKTYNEQFF.